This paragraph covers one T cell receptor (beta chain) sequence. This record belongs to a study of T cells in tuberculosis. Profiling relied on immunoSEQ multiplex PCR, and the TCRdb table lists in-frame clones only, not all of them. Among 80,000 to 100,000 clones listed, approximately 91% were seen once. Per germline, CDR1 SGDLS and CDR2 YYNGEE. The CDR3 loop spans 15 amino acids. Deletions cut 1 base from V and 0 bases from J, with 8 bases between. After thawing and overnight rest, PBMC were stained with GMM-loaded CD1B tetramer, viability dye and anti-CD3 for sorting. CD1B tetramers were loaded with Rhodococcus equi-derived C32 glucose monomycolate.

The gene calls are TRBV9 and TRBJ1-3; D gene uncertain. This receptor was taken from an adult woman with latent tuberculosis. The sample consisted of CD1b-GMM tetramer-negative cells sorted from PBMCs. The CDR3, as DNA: TGTGCCAGCAGCGTAACAAGTGGCTCTGGAAACACCATATATTTT. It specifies CASSVTSGSGNTIYF.